The 6 T cell receptor beta chains listed next were all sequenced from one sample in a study of blood T cell repertoires in COVID-19. TCRdb's copy holds only in-frame clones and misses some; the assay was immunoSEQ multiplex PCR. The sample has fewer than 180,000 clones, approximately 88% seen once. Sequenced input: peripheral blood. These receptors originate from a man in his 70s with acute or convalescent COVID-19.

The genes are TRBV10-1 and TRBJ2-1; D might be TRBD2 (5 bases). Trimming stripped 3 bases from V and 12 bases from J, with 18 bases between. The CDR3 spans 14 residues. Germline CDR1 is WNHNN and CDR2 is SYGVQD (reference sequence). CDR3 protein: CASSDSGSAGGQFF. The CDR3 bases are TGCGCCAGCAGTGATTCGGGATCTGCCGGCGGGCAGTTCTTC.

V is TRBV18 and J is TRBJ2-7, with a tentative D call TRBD2 (7 bases). The CDR3 has 14 residues. The V gene lost 6 bases and the J gene lost 1 base, with 13 bases spanning the gap. CDR1 is KGHSH, CDR2 LQKENI, per germline. The CDR3 sequence: CASSSEGGSYEQYF. CDR3 nucleotides: TGTGCCAGCTCCTCCGAGGGGGGGTCCTACGAGCAGTACTTC.

The rearrangement links TRBV24-1 to TRBJ1-2; possible D gene TRBD1, 6 bases. The CDR3 loop spans 13 amino acids. Trimming stripped 9 bases from V and 8 bases from J, with 18 bases between. In germline, CDR1 is KGHDR, CDR2 SFDVKD. The CDR3 here is CATHTGNDNGYTF. The CDR3 coding sequence is TGTGCCACCCATACAGGGAACGACAACGGCTACACCTTC.

The rearrangement links TRBV30 to TRBJ2-7; TRBD1 might be the D (6 bases). V lost 2 bases and J lost 2, with 10 bases in between. CDR3 length equals 13 residues. Germline V gene data show CDR1 as GTSNPN and CDR2 as SVGIG (reference sequence). CDR3 sequence reads: CAWSLRQAYEQYF. CDR3 nucleotides: TGTGCCTGGAGTTTACGACAGGCCTACGAGCAGTACTTC.

The J gene is TRBJ2-1, the V gene TRBV18; 13 bases fit TRBD2. The J segment lost 8 bases and the V segment lost 3 bases, leaving 7 bases of the junction unmatched. The CDR3 sequence is 16 residues long. Germline V gene data show CDR1 as KGHSH and CDR2 as LQKENI. In nucleotides, the CDR3 is TGTGCCAGCTCACCCCGGACTAGCGGGAGCGACTATGAGCAGTTCTTC. This encodes CASSPRTSGSDYEQFF.

The V gene is TRBV28, the J gene TRBJ2-7; 7 bases line up with TRBD1. Germline V gives CDR1 MDHEN, CDR2 SYDVKM. V was clipped by 2 bases and J by 0 bases; unmatched bases: 7. This CDR3 contains 16 residues. CDR3 sequence (DNA): TGTGCCAGCAGTTTAGAGGGCAGGGGGAACTCCTACGAGCAGTACTTC. Translating it yields CASSLEGRGNSYEQYF.